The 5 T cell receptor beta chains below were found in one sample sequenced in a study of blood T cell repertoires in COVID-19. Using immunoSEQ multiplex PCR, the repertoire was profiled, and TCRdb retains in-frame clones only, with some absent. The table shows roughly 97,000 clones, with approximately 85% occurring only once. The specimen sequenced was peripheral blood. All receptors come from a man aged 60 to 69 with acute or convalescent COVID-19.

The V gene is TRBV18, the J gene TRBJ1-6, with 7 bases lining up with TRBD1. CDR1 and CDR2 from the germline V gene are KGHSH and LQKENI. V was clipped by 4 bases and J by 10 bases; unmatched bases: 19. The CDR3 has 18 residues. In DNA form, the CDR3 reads TGTGCCAGCTCACTTTTCTTTACTACGGACAGGTCCGGATCACCCCTCCACTTT. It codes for CASSLFFTTDRSGSPLHF.

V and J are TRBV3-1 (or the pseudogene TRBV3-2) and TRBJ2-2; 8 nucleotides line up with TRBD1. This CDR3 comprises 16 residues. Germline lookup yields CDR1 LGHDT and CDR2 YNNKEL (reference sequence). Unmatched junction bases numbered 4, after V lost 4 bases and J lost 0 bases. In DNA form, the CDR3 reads TGTGCCAGCAGCCCCCGGACAGGGACGAACACCGGGGAGCTGTTTTTT. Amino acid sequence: CASSPRTGTNTGELFF.

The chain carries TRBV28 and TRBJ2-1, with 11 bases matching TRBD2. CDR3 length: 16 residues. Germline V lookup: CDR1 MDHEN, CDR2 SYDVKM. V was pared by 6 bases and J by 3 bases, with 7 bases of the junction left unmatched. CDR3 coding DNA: TGTGCCAGCAGCCCGACGACTAGCGGGATCTACAATGAGCAGTTCTTC. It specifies CASSPTTSGIYNEQFF.

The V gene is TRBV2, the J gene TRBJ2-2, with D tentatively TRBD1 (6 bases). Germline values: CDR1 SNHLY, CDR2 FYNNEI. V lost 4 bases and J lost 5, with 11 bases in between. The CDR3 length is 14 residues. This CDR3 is CASSVGAGTGELFF. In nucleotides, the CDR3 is TGTGCCAGCAGTGTGGGGGCCGGAACCGGGGAGCTGTTTTTT. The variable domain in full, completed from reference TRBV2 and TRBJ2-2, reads EPEVTQTPSHQVTQMGQEVILRCVPISNHLYFYWYRQILGQKVEFLVSFYNNEISEKSEIFDDQFSVERPDGSNFTLKIRSTKLEDSAMYFCASSVGAGTGELFFGEGSRLTVL.

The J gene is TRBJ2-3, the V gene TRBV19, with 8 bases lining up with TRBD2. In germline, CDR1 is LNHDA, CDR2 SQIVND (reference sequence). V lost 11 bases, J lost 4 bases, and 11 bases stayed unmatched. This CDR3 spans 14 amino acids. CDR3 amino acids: CASWGSGAADTQYF. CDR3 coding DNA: TGTGCCTCATGGGGTAGCGGGGCGGCAGATACGCAGTATTTT. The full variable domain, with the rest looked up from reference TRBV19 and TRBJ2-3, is DGGITQSPKYLFRKEGQNVTLSCEQNLNHDAMYWYRQDPGQGLRLIYYSQIVNDFQKGDIAEGYSVSREKKESFPLTVTSAQKNPTAFYLCASWGSGAADTQYFGPGTRLTVL.